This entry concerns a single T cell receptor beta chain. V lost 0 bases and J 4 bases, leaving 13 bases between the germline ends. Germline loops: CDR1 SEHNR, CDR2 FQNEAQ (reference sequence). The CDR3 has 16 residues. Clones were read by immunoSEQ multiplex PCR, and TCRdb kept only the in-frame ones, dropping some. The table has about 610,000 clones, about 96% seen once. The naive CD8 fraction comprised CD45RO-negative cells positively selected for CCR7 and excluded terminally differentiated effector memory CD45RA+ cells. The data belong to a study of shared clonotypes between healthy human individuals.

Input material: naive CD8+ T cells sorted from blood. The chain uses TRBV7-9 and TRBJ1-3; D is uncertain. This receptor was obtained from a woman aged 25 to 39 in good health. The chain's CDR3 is CASSLALQVSGNTIYF. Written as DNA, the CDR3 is TGTGCCAGCAGCTTAGCGCTGCAGGTCTCCGGAAACACCATATATTTT.